What follows are 17 T cell receptor beta chains derived from one specimen sequenced in a study of technical replicates of blood from several donors. Measured with immunoSEQ multiplex PCR; TCRdb has only the in-frame clones, and not every one. Of 9,500 to 15,000 clones in the sample, roughly nine tenths are singletons; the top ten hold 6.5% to 10%. Material for sequencing was PBMCs. These receptors were taken from a human donor in good health.

This chain connects TRBV7-6 to TRBJ2-1; D not resolved. There are 14 residues in the CDR3. CDR1 and CDR2 from the germline V gene are SGHVS and FNYEAQ. Trimming removed 0 bases from V and 6 bases from J, with 9 bases in between. CDR3 in amino acids: CASSLAYLVNEQFF. CDR3 DNA sequence: TGTGCCAGCAGCTTAGCGTACTTGGTCAATGAGCAGTTCTTC.

The chain is built from TRBV6-5 and TRBJ1-5; D is unresolved. The V end was cut by 6 bases, the J end by 6 bases, with 12 bases between. This CDR3 region has 13 residues. CDR1 is MNHEY, CDR2 SVGAGI, per germline. CDR3 in amino acids: CASSRTAGQPQHF. DNA of the CDR3: TGTGCCAGCAGCCGGACTGCAGGTCAGCCCCAGCATTTT.

This chain connects TRBV6-1 to TRBJ1-3, with TRBD1 matching over 7 bases. The CDR3 sequence is 13 residues long. J gave up 4 bases and V 4 bases, and 1 base lay outside the gene matches. Germline assignment: CDR1 MNHNS and CDR2 SASEGT. The CDR3 protein is CASSAGQGNTIYF. CDR3 in DNA: TGTGCCAGCAGTGCGGGACAGGGAAACACCATATATTTT.

The V gene is TRBV6-1, the J gene TRBJ2-2; the match to TRBD2 covers 13 bases. V lost 4 bases and J lost 6; bases outside the gene matches: 8. The CDR3 is 17 amino acids. Germline V lookup: CDR1 MNHNS, CDR2 SASEGT. DNA of the CDR3: TGTGCCAGCAGTGCCCCCCCGGGACTAGCGGGATCCGGGGAGCTGTTTTTT. Translation: CASSAPPGLAGSGELFF.

The CDR3 bases are TGTGCCAGCAGCCAAGTCAGGGACAGAAATAGCAATCAGCCCCAGCATTTT. Translation: CASSQVRDRNSNQPQHF. This rearrangement joins TRBV14 to TRBJ1-5; 7 bases map to TRBD1. Looked up from germline, CDR1 is SGHDN and CDR2 is FVKESK. The CDR3 extends over 17 amino acids. Germline trimming cut 1 base from V and 0 bases from J; bases unmatched to any gene: 6.

V gene TRBV2 combines with J gene TRBJ1-1; maybe TRBD1 (5 bases). Deletions cut 4 bases from V and 5 bases from J, with 5 bases between. The length of the CDR3 is 11 residues. The V gene's germline CDR1 is SNHLY and CDR2 FYNNEI. The CDR3 loop reads CASSAGTEAFF. DNA for the CDR3: TGTGCCAGCAGTGCAGGGACTGAAGCTTTCTTT.

V is TRBV9 and J is TRBJ1-2; unclear D gene. Germline CDR1 and CDR2: SGDLS and YYNGEE. This CDR3 is 14 amino acids long. V shed 3 bases and J shed 0 bases, with 9 bases lying between them. The CDR3 loop is CASSATTSNYGYTF. The CDR3 bases are TGTGCCAGCAGCGCGACAACATCTAACTATGGCTACACCTTC.

The chain couples TRBV9 to TRBJ1-2; TRBD1 matches at 10 bases. There are 13 residues in the CDR3. Germline CDR1 and CDR2: SGDLS and YYNGEE. Unmatched junction bases numbered 5, after V lost 4 bases and J lost 8 bases. CDR3 DNA sequence: TGTGCCAGCAGCACCGGACAGGGGGTAGGCTACACCTTC. Translation: CASSTGQGVGYTF. Filled out from reference TRBV9 and TRBJ1-2, the complete variable domain reads DSGVTQTPKHLITATGQRVTLRCSPRSGDLSVYWYQQSLDQGLQFLIQYYNGEERAKGNILERFSAQQFPDLHSELNLSSLELGDSALYFCASSTGQGVGYTFGSGTRLTVV.

The CDR3 reads CASSQDRTSNYGYTF. The CDR3 coding sequence is TGTGCCAGCAGCCAAGATCGGACATCTAACTATGGCTACACCTTC. The V call is TRBV14, the J call TRBJ1-2; possibly TRBD1 for D (5 bases). Trimming took off 0 bases at V and 0 bases at J, with 8 bases between the two ends. This CDR3 region has 15 residues. Germline CDR1 is SGHDN and CDR2 is FVKESK. Full variable domain (missing parts from reference TRBV14 and TRBJ1-2): EAGVTQFPSHSVIEKGQTVTLRCDPISGHDNLYWYRRVMGKEIKFLLHFVKESKQDESGMPNNRFLAERTGGTYSTLKVQPAELEDSGVYFCASSQDRTSNYGYTFGSGTRLTVV.

The rearrangement uses TRBV7-8 and TRBJ1-3; maybe TRBD1 (6 bases). Per germline, CDR1 SGHVS and CDR2 FQNEAQ. The CDR3 is 14 residues long. V was pared by 4 bases and J by 4 bases, with 11 bases between. The CDR3 DNA is TGTGCCAGCAGCTCACAGGGAGCCGGAAACACCATATATTTT. Protein: CASSSQGAGNTIYF. The full variable domain, rest sourced from reference TRBV7-8 and TRBJ1-3, is GAGVSQSPRYKVAKRGQDVALRCDPISGHVSLFWYQQALGQGPEFLTYFQNEAQLDKSGLPSDRFFAERPEGSVSTLKIQRTQQEDSAVYLCASSSQGAGNTIYFGEGSWLTVV.

This clone was counted only a few times. The J gene is TRBJ2-1, the V gene TRBV11-2, with TRBD2 matching over 12 bases. Germline CDR1 and CDR2: SGHAT and FQNNGV. The CDR3 consists of 15 residues. V was clipped by 4 bases and J by 9 bases; unmatched bases: 7. This CDR3 reads CASSSLTSGRLEQFF. The CDR3 DNA reads as TGTGCCAGCAGCTCCTTGACTAGCGGGAGACTTGAGCAGTTCTTC.

DNA for the CDR3: TGCGCCAGCAGCCTCGGGCATACAGGTACGAATGAGCAGTTCTTC. This encodes CASSLGHTGTNEQFF. V usage is TRBV5-1 and J usage is TRBJ2-1, with TRBD1 as a possible D gene (5 bases). The CDR3 totals 15 residues. Germline lookup yields CDR1 SGHRS and CDR2 YFSETQ. Trimming removed 4 bases at V and 7 bases at J, with 18 bases between.

V usage is TRBV28 and J usage is TRBJ2-7; 9 bases line up with TRBD1. Germline V gives CDR1 MDHEN, CDR2 SYDVKM. With V trimmed by 2 bases and J by 4 bases, 3 bases remained unmatched. The CDR3 covers 14 residues. This CDR3 is CASSLETGGYEQYF. Written as DNA, the CDR3 is TGTGCCAGCAGTTTAGAGACAGGGGGGTACGAGCAGTACTTC.

The chain has TRBV4-1 and TRBJ2-1; perhaps TRBD1 as D (6 bases). Trimming left V 0 bases short and J 4 bases short, with 13 bases between. Germline values: CDR1 MGHRA, CDR2 YSYEKL. This CDR3 contains 16 residues. CDR3 nucleotide sequence: TGCGCCAGCAGCCAAGATTCTGGACAGCCTTACAATGAGCAGTTCTTC. Its protein is CASSQDSGQPYNEQFF.

The V gene is TRBV28, the J gene TRBJ2-7, with 9 bases identical to TRBD1. The CDR3 consists of 16 residues. With V trimmed by 5 bases and J by 4 bases, 12 bases remained unmatched. CDR1 and CDR2 from the germline V gene are MDHEN and SYDVKM. Here the CDR3 reads CASSPPNPTGGYEQYF. As DNA, the CDR3 is TGTGCCAGCAGTCCCCCCAACCCGACAGGGGGATACGAGCAGTACTTC.

V usage is TRBV30 and J usage is TRBJ2-1; 13 positions agree with TRBD2. The CDR3 consists of 16 residues. The germline V gene encodes CDR1 GTSNPN and CDR2 SVGIG (reference sequence). Unmatched junction bases numbered 6, after V lost 2 bases and J lost 5 bases. The CDR3: CAWSHGLAGAHNEQFF. CDR3 bases: TGTGCCTGGAGTCACGGACTAGCGGGAGCCCACAATGAGCAGTTCTTC.

The gene calls are TRBV5-5 and TRBJ1-1, with D perhaps TRBD1 (6 bases). In germline, CDR1 is SGHKS, CDR2 YYEKEE (reference sequence). Between the trimmed V and J ends, which lost 6 bases and 8 bases, there was a span of 17 bases. CDR3 length: 13 residues. CDR3 coding DNA: TGTGCCAGCACCATTGGACAGAAAAAGGAAGCTTTCTTT. Translating gives CASTIGQKKEAFF.